This T cell receptor (beta chain) came from a study of cytomegalovirus exposure and HLA in healthy donors. With regard to this clone: Its specificity is not known.

The PCR ran on 60 Vbeta and 13 Jbeta primers. The assay was immunoSEQ multiplex PCR, and TCRdb's table has in-frame clones only and misses some. Altogether 93,000 or so clones are present, 75% to 85% being singletons, with the ten largest covering around 10%. Study-wide results and limits: As confirmed in vitro, a few CMV-associated chains were specific for CMV antigens. In a later analysis, common viral pathogens appeared linked to several of the most significant clusters.

Germline V gene data show CDR1 as SGDLS and CDR2 as YYNGEE. The CDR3 has 14 residues. Trimming left V 4 bases short and J 3 bases short, with 13 bases between. This sequence originates from a woman in her late teens or twenties in good health and CMV-seropositive. The rearrangement joins TRBV9 to TRBJ1-2; unclear D gene. The sequencing input was PBMCs. The CDR3 DNA reads TGTGCCAGCAGCCCAGATACAGTGGACTATGGCTACACCTTC. Translating gives CASSPDTVDYGYTF.